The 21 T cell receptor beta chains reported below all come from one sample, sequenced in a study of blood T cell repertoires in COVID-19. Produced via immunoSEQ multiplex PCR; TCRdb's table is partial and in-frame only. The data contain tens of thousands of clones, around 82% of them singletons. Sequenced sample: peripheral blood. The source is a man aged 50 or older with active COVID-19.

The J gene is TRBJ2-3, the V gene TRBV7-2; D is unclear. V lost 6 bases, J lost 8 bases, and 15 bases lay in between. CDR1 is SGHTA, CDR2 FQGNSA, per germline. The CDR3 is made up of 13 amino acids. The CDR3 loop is CASRSIPEPTQYF. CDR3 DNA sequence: TGTGCCAGCAGGTCGATCCCGGAGCCTACGCAGTATTTT.

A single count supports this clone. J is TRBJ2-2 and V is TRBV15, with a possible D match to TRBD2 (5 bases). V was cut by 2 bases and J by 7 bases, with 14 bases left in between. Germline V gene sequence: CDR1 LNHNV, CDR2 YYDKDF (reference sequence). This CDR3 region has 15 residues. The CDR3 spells CATSRSLEAYGELFF. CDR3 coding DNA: TGTGCCACCAGCAGATCCCTGGAGGCTTACGGGGAGCTGTTTTTT. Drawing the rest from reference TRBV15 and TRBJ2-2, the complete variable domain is DAMVIQNPRYQVTQFGKPVTLSCSQTLNHNVMYWYQQKSSQAPKLLFHYYDKDFNNEADTPDNFQSRRPNTSFCFLDIRSPGLGDTAMYLCATSRSLEAYGELFFGEGSRLTVL.

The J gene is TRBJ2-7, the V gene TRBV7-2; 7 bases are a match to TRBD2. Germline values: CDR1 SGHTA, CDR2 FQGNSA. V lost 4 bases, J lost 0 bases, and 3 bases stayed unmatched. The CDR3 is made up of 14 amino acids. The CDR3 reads CASSSSGISYEQYF. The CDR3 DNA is TGTGCCAGCAGCTCCAGCGGGATCTCCTACGAGCAGTACTTC.

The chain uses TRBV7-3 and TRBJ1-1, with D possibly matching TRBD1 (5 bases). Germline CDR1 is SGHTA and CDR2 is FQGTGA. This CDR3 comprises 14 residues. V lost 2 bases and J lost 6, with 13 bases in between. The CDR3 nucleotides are TGTGCCAGCAGCTTATTCCAGGGTTGGCCTGAAGCTTTCTTT. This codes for CASSLFQGWPEAFF.

DNA of the CDR3: TGTGCCAGCAGCTTGGGACAGGACCGGGGCGAAAAACTGTTTTTT. Amino acid sequence: CASSLGQDRGEKLFF. The chain uses TRBV5-4 and TRBJ1-4; tentative D call: TRBD1 (6 bases). The CDR3 has 15 amino acids. V gave up 0 bases and J gave up 8 bases, with 14 bases separating them. Germline loops: CDR1 SGHNT, CDR2 YYREEE (reference sequence).

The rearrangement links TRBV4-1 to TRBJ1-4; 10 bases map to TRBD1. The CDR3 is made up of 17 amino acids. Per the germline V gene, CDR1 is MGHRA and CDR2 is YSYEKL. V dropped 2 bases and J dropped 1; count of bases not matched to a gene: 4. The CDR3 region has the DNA TGCGCCAGCAGCCAAATGGACAGGGGGGGAACTAATGAAAAACTGTTTTTT. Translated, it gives CASSQMDRGGTNEKLFF.

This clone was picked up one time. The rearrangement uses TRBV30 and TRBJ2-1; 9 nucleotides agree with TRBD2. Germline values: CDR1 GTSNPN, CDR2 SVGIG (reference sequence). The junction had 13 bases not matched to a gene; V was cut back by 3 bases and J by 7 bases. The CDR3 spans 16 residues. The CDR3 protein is CAWRAPRAGGSNEQFF. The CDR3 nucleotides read TGTGCCTGGAGAGCCCCCCGAGCGGGAGGTTCGAATGAGCAGTTCTTC.

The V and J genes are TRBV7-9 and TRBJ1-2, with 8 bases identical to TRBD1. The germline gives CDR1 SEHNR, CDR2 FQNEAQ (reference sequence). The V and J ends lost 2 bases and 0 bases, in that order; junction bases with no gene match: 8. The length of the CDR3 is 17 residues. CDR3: CASSLRAGGHANYGYTF. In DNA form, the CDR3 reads TGTGCCAGCAGCTTAAGGGCAGGGGGCCACGCTAACTATGGCTACACCTTC.

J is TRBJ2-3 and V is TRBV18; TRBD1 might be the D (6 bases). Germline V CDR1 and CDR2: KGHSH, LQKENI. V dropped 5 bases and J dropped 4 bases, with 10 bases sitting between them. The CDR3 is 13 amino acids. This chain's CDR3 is CASSVGQSDTQYF. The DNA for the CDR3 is TGTGCCAGCTCAGTCGGACAGTCAGATACGCAGTATTTT.

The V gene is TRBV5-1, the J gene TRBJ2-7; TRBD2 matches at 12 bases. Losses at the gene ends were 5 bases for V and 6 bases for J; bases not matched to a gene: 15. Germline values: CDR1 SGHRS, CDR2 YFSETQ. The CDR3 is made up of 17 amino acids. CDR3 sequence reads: CASSPRAASGGEGEQYF. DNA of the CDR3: TGCGCCAGCAGTCCCCGCGCTGCTAGCGGGGGGGAAGGCGAGCAGTACTTC.

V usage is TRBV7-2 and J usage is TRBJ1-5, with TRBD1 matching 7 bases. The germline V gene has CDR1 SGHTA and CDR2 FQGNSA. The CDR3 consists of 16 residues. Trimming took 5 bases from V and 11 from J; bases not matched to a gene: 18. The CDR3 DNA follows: TGTGCCAGCAGCCCCCAGGGGGGATCAGAACAAGGGGCCCAGCATTTT. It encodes CASSPQGGSEQGAQHF.

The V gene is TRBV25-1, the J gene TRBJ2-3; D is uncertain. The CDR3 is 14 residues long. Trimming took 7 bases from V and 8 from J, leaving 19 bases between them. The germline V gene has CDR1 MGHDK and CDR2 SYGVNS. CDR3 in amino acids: CASMNPLGFGTQYF. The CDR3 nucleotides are TGTGCCAGCATGAACCCCTTGGGCTTCGGTACGCAGTATTTT.

The CDR3 DNA sequence: TGCGCCAGCAACCTGTATGCGGCGGGGGGGCCGGACACCGGGGAGCTGTTTTTT. Its protein is CASNLYAAGGPDTGELFF. The rearrangement uses TRBV4-1 and TRBJ2-2, with TRBD2 identical over 9 bases. The CDR3 consists of 18 residues. J lost 3 bases, V lost 7 bases, and 15 bases had no gene match. The germline V gene has CDR1 MGHRA and CDR2 YSYEKL.

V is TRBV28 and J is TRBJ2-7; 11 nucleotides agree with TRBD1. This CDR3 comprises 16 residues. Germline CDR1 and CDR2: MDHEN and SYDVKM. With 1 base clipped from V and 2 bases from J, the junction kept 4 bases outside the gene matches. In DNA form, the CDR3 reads TGTGCCAGCAGTTTATTCGGACAGGGGGCGACCTACGAGCAGTACTTC. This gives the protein CASSLFGQGATYEQYF.

The CDR3 is CAARGPGRRADGYTF. CDR3 nucleotides: TGCGCCGCTAGGGGTCCGGGCAGGAGGGCAGATGGCTACACCTTC. The rearrangement uses TRBV4-1 and TRBJ1-2; D may be TRBD1 (5 bases). Trimming removed 11 bases at V and 6 bases at J, with 25 bases between. The CDR3 has 15 residues. Germline-derived CDR1 and CDR2 are MGHRA and YSYEKL.

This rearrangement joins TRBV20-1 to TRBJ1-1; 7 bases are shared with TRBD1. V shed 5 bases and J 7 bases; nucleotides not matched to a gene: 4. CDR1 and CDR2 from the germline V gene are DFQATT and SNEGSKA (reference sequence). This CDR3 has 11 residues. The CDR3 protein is CSALGDSEAFF. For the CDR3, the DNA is TGCAGTGCTTTAGGGGACAGTGAAGCTTTCTTT.

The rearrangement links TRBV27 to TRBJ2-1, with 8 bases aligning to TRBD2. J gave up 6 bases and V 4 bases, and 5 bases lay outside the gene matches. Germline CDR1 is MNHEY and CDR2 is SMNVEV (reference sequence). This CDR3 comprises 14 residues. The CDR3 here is CASSWTSRGNEQFF. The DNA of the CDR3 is TGTGCCAGCAGTTGGACTAGCAGGGGCAATGAGCAGTTCTTC.

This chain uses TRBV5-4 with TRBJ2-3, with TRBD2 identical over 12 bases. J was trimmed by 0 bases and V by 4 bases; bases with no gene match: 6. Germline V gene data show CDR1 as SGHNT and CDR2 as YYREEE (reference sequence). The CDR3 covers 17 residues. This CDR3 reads CASSPRTSGASTDTQYF. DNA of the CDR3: TGTGCCAGCAGCCCTAGGACTAGCGGGGCTAGCACAGATACGCAGTATTTT.

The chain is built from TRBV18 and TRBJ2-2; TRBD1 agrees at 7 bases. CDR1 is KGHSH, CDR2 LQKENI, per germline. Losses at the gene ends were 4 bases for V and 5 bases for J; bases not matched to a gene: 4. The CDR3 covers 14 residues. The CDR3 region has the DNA TGTGCCAGCTCACGGGACAGTTTTACCGGGGAGCTGTTTTTT. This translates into CASSRDSFTGELFF.

CDR3 nucleotides: TGTGCCAGCAGCTTAGACAGGGGAGGCAATCAGCCCCAGCATTTT. It encodes CASSLDRGGNQPQHF. The chain employs TRBV11-2 and TRBJ1-5, with D perhaps matching TRBD1 (6 bases). Looked up from germline, CDR1 is SGHAT and CDR2 is FQNNGV. Trimming took off 0 bases at V and 2 bases at J, with 8 bases between the two ends. The CDR3 has 15 amino acids.

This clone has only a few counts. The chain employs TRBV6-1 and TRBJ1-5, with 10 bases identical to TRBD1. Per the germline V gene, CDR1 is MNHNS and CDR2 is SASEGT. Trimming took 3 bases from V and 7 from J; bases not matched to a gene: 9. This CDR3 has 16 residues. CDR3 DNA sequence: TGTGCCAGCAGTGACCCCGACAGGGGGCCGGGGCAGCCCCAGCATTTT. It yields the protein CASSDPDRGPGQPQHF.